Sequencing of this T cell receptor (beta chain) was carried out in a study of blood T cell repertoires in COVID-19. Across the whole study: COVID-19 samples from acute and convalescent phases originated in the United States, Italy and Spain. PBMCs, B-cell-depleted T cells, or T cells provided the cDNA or gDNA that made up the material.

Original analysis: Amplification of reference gene primers provided the estimated nucleated cell counts. The repertoire was sequenced with immunoSEQ multiplex PCR; TCRdb's copy has only in-frame clones and lacks some. V, J and clone size are taken as reported in that table, and D and trimming were inferred from the DNA itself. The top ten clones hold 2% to 2.5% of a sample with about 400,000 clones, roughly 86% of them seen once. Material for sequencing was PBMCs or T cells enriched from blood (not recorded which). The origin of this receptor is a woman in her thirties or forties with acute COVID-19.

The CDR3 DNA reads TGTGCCAGCTCACAAAGCGGGGGCCACCAAGAGACCCAGTACTTC. It codes for CASSQSGGHQETQYF. The chain couples TRBV18 to TRBJ2-5; 8 bases fit TRBD2. Germline trimming cut 4 bases from V and 0 bases from J; bases unmatched to any gene: 4. The germline gives CDR1 KGHSH, CDR2 LQKENI. The CDR3 extends over 15 amino acids.